This TCR beta chain was retrieved from a study of T cell responses to AZD1222 COVID-19 vaccine. Study-level background: Second-dose timings of about 4 or about 12 weeks were pooled. Whole-study findings and limits: Just a handful of AZD1222 recipients tested seropositive at baseline. Close to half of all spike-specific TCRs reportedly target regions of the variants that are unmutated.

Clones were read by immunoSEQ multiplex PCR, and TCRdb kept only the in-frame ones, dropping some. The data contain 100,000 to 140,000 clones, roughly 87% of them singletons. A note on this clone: Its antigen is unknown.

This CDR3 has 15 amino acids. Between the trimmed V and J ends, which lost 0 bases and 2 bases, there was a span of 11 bases. Sequencing used peripheral blood, obtained on day 0 of AZD1222 vaccination. This sequence was found in an adult in good health. The genes are TRBV5-3 and TRBJ1-2; no clear D gene. TRBV5-3 is designated an ORF whose function remains uncertain. The CDR3 DNA follows: TGTGCCAGAAGCTTGGGGAGGGTTGGGAACTATGGCTACACCTTC. Translating gives CARSLGRVGNYGYTF.